Sequencing of this T cell receptor beta chain was carried out in a study of blood T cell repertoires in COVID-19. In the study overall: Acute-phase and convalescent COVID-19 samples originated in the United States, Italy and Spain. Sources were T cells, B-cell-depleted T cells, or PBMCs; the material itself was cDNA or gDNA.

This CDR3 is built from 13 residues. In the source study's methods: The assay estimated nucleated cells by amplifying reference gene primers. Clones were sequenced by immunoSEQ multiplex PCR, and TCRdb holds only the in-frame ones, with some missing. The V and J calls and clone size are taken from that table; D and trimming were inferred from the DNA. This table has about 360,000 clones, about 86% appearing once. Enrollment of patients from Seattle took place during active infection, with longitudinal follow-up. This receptor was identified in a woman in her fifties or sixties with COVID-19, enrolled during active disease. The gene calls are TRBV21-1 and TRBJ2-1; the D call TRBD1 from the table was never checked on the DNA. TRBV21-1 constitutes a pseudogene. The sample consisted of peripheral blood. CDR3 nucleotides: TGTGCCAGATCCAGGACAGGGGACAATGAGCAGTTCTTC. Its translation is CARSRTGDNEQFF.